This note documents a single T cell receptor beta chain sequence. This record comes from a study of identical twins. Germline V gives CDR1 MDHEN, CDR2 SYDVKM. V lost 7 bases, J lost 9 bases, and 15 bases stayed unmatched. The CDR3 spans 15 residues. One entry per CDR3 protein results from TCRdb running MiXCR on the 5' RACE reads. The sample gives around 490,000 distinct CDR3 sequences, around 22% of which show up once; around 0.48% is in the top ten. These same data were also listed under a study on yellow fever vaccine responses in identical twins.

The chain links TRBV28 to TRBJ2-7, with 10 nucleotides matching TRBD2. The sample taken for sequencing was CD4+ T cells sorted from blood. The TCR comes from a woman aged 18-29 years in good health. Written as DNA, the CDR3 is TGTGCCAGCATCAAACTCCTATCTACTAGCGGGATGCAGTACTTC. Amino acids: CASIKLLSTSGMQYF. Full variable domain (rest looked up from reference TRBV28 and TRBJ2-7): DVKVTQSSRYLVKRTGEKVFLECVQDMDHENMFWYRQDPGLGLRLIYFSYDVKMKEKGDIPEGYSVSREKKERFSLILESASTNQTSMYLCASIKLLSTSGMQYFGPGTRLTVT.